The 27 T cell receptor beta chains reported below all come from one sample, sequenced in a study of OX40 agonist ivuxolimab in advanced cancers. Receptor libraries were prepared by the immunoSEQ multiplex PCR assay. TCRdb took this table from immuneACCESS and kept in-frame rearrangements with V and J called. Such tables lack part of the clones; where checked against another copy, unresolved V genes explain under half of the gap, and the rest is unexplained. For this sample there are approximately 60,000 clones; 88% appear just once. Approximately 7.2% of the sample is held by the ten biggest clonotypes. The source was CD4+ or CD8+ T cells sorted from blood, collected in a trial of the OX40 agonist ivuxolimab. The source is an adult with an advanced solid tumor such as melanoma, head and neck, liver or kidney cancer.

The chain links TRBV28 to TRBJ2-7; D is ambiguous. From germline, CDR1 is MDHEN and CDR2 SYDVKM. V was pared by 6 bases and J by 7 bases, with 10 bases between. This CDR3 contains 11 residues. CDR3 amino acids: CASSPHLEQYF. The CDR3 nucleotides read TGTGCCAGCAGCCCCCATCTAGAGCAGTACTTC. Filled out from reference TRBV28 and TRBJ2-7, the complete variable domain reads DVKVTQSSRYLVKRTGEKVFLECVQDMDHENMFWYRQDPGLGLRLIYFSYDVKMKEKGDIPEGYSVSREKKERFSLILESASTNQTSMYLCASSPHLEQYFGPGTRLTVT.

V and J are TRBV7-2 and TRBJ2-7; no clear D. Trimming took 0 bases from V and 6 from J, leaving 15 bases between them. The CDR3 runs to 15 residues. Germline V lookup: CDR1 SGHTA, CDR2 FQGNSA. CDR3 residues: CASSLAKGVSSEQYF. The CDR3 nucleotides are TGTGCCAGCAGCTTAGCAAAAGGAGTGTCCAGCGAGCAGTACTTC.

This clone was seen a few times. The chain combines TRBV28 with TRBJ1-2; the D gene is possibly TRBD1 (5 bases). CDR1 is MDHEN, CDR2 SYDVKM, per germline. V was pared by 1 base and J by 4 bases, with 10 bases between. This CDR3 comprises 14 residues. DNA for the CDR3: TGTGCCAGCAGTTTATCAGCAGGGTCCTATGGCTACACCTTC. It yields the protein CASSLSAGSYGYTF.

The chain joins TRBV28 to TRBJ1-1, with D unclear. The V gene's germline CDR1 is MDHEN and CDR2 SYDVKM. Between the trimmed V and J ends, which lost 3 bases and 8 bases, there was a span of 10 bases. The CDR3 consists of 12 residues. The CDR3 DNA is TGTGCCAGCAGTTTTGCGAAGGGCGAAGCTTTCTTT. Translated: CASSFAKGEAFF.

This clone was recorded only once. This CDR3 is CASSRADRETGEQFF. CDR3 coding DNA: TGTGCCAGCAGCCGTGCTGACAGGGAAACTGGTGAGCAGTTCTTC. The rearrangement joins TRBV28 to TRBJ2-1; 7 positions agree with TRBD1. CDR1 is MDHEN and CDR2 is SYDVKM in the germline V gene. V lost 6 bases and J lost 9; bases outside the gene matches: 14. This CDR3 region has 15 residues.

The chain joins TRBV7-2 to TRBJ1-1; D ambiguous. V lost 1 base and J lost 5, with 8 bases in between. Germline V gene sequence: CDR1 SGHTA, CDR2 FQGNSA. CDR3 size: 13 residues. CDR3 loop: CASSLEGWTEAFF. The CDR3 nucleotides are TGTGCCAGCAGCTTAGAAGGATGGACTGAAGCTTTCTTT.

The chain couples TRBV19 to TRBJ2-1; the match to TRBD2 covers 12 bases. This CDR3 spans 18 amino acids. V dropped 1 base and J dropped 10; count of bases not matched to a gene: 14. The germline gives CDR1 LNHDA, CDR2 SQIVND (reference sequence). CDR3 amino acids: CASSIGWTSGIRGSEQFF. The CDR3 nucleotides are TGTGCCAGTAGTATAGGTTGGACTAGCGGGATCCGTGGATCGGAGCAGTTCTTC.

J is TRBJ1-3 and V is TRBV19; no firm D call. Trimming cost V 4 bases and J 0 bases, with 10 bases left between them. Germline assignment: CDR1 LNHDA and CDR2 SQIVND (reference sequence). The CDR3 consists of 15 residues. The CDR3 region has the DNA TGTGCCAGTAGTAATGAAGCGTTCTCTGGAAACACCATATATTTT. Its protein is CASSNEAFSGNTIYF.

J is TRBJ1-2 and V is TRBV28; 7 bases line up with TRBD1. The germline V gene encodes CDR1 MDHEN and CDR2 SYDVKM. Losses at the gene ends were 5 bases for V and 4 bases for J; bases not matched to a gene: 10. CDR3 length: 15 residues. The CDR3 DNA reads as TGTGCCAGCAGTCCTGCGGGGCAGGGGGGCTATGGCTACACCTTC. Residues: CASSPAGQGGYGYTF.

This chain joins TRBV2 and TRBJ2-5, with 11 bases aligning to TRBD2. The germline gives CDR1 SNHLY, CDR2 FYNNEI. V gave up 6 bases and J gave up 5 bases; unmatched junction bases: 5. There are 14 residues in the CDR3. The CDR3 here is CASRMTSGKETQYF. CDR3 nucleotide sequence: TGTGCCAGCAGGATGACTAGCGGGAAGGAGACCCAGTACTTC. Drawing the rest from reference TRBV2 and TRBJ2-5, the complete variable domain is EPEVTQTPSHQVTQMGQEVILRCVPISNHLYFYWYRQILGQKVEFLVSFYNNEISEKSEIFDDQFSVERPDGSNFTLKIRSTKLEDSAMYFCASRMTSGKETQYFGPGTRLLVL.

The gene calls are TRBV4-1 and TRBJ2-7; D is possibly TRBD2 (5 bases). Trimming took 0 bases from V and 6 from J, leaving 21 bases between them. Germline V gene lookup returns CDR1 MGHRA and CDR2 YSYEKL. The CDR3 is made up of 17 amino acids. The CDR3 nucleotides are TGCGCCAGCAGCCAAGAAACGCGAGGGCTACTTAGTGGCGAGCAGTACTTC. It yields the protein CASSQETRGLLSGEQYF.

This sequence joins TRBV18 and TRBJ1-3; weak D call: TRBD1 (5 bases). Germline CDR1 and CDR2: KGHSH and LQKENI. The ends were cut back, 4 bases at V and 0 bases at J, with 13 bases in the middle. This CDR3 comprises 16 residues. The CDR3 is CASSRTGGSSGNTIYF. The CDR3 coding sequence is TGTGCCAGCTCACGCACAGGAGGAAGCTCTGGAAACACCATATATTTT.

This chain connects TRBV13 to TRBJ2-3; TRBD2 agrees at 9 bases. The germline V gene has CDR1 PRHDT and CDR2 FYEKMQ (reference sequence). The CDR3 length is 16 residues. V lost 4 bases, J lost 3 bases, and 8 bases stayed unmatched. The DNA of the CDR3 is TGTGCCAGCAGCTCAATTAGCGGGAGCCCAACAGATACGCAGTATTTT. It yields the protein CASSSISGSPTDTQYF.

This clone was found a few times. This chain joins TRBV9 and TRBJ1-1; D is undetermined. V lost 3 bases and J 7 bases, leaving 10 bases between the germline ends. This CDR3 has 12 amino acids. Germline loops: CDR1 SGDLS, CDR2 YYNGEE. The CDR3 DNA sequence: TGTGCCAGCAGCGCAAATGGCCGTGAAGCTTTCTTT. Amino acid sequence: CASSANGREAFF.

V is TRBV6-5 and J is TRBJ2-7, with D possibly called TRBD1 or TRBD2 (5 bases each). Between the trimmed V and J ends, which lost 11 bases and 2 bases, there was a span of 16 bases. The germline V gene has CDR1 MNHEY and CDR2 SVGAGI. The CDR3 has 13 amino acids. The CDR3 protein is CAARSGAAYEQYF. CDR3 in DNA: TGTGCCGCCCGGTCCGGGGCGGCCTACGAGCAGTACTTC.

The rearrangement uses TRBV28 and TRBJ1-2; 7 bases are a match to TRBD1. After removal of 6 bases from V and 0 bases from J, the junction contained 4 bases not matched to a gene. The CDR3 sequence is 14 residues long. Germline lookup yields CDR1 MDHEN and CDR2 SYDVKM. The CDR3 DNA follows: TGTGCCAGCAGCCAGGGGGGAGCTAACTATGGCTACACCTTC. Translation gives CASSQGGANYGYTF.

This chain connects TRBV23-1 to TRBJ1-5, with D perhaps TRBD1 (6 bases). TRBV23-1 is given ORF status, its function remaining uncertain. The CDR3 loop spans 17 amino acids. The V and J ends lost 0 bases and 0 bases respectively, with 12 bases between them. CDR3 region: CASSQSGGADSNQPQHF. The CDR3 DNA sequence: TGCGCCAGCAGTCAATCGGGGGGGGCAGATAGCAATCAGCCCCAGCATTTT.

This chain uses TRBV7-2 with TRBJ1-2; D is possibly TRBD1 (5 bases). V lost 5 bases and J 4 bases, leaving 14 bases between the germline ends. Germline CDR1 and CDR2: SGHTA and FQGNSA. This CDR3 has 14 residues. The CDR3 loop is CASSLGEDIYGYTF. In DNA, the CDR3 is TGTGCCAGCAGCCTAGGAGAGGACATCTATGGCTACACCTTC. The entire variable domain, with the rest obtained from reference TRBV7-2 and TRBJ1-2, is as follows: GAGVSQSPSNKVTEKGKDVELRCDPISGHTALYWYRQSLGQGLEFLIYFQGNSAPDKSGLPSDRFSAERTGGSVSTLTIQRTQQEDSAVYLCASSLGEDIYGYTFGSGTRLTVV.

The chain is built from TRBV5-1 and TRBJ2-3; a possible D gene is TRBD2 (6 bases). The CDR3 consists of 14 residues. Trimming took off 10 bases at V and 1 base at J, with 16 bases between the two ends. CDR1 SGHRS and CDR2 YFSETQ come from the germline V gene. The CDR3 bases are TGCGCCTCGCACGCGGAGGGACGCACAGATACGCAGTATTTT. Residues: CASHAEGRTDTQYF.

This clone was observed a handful of times. The CDR3: CASSLGGPRSRGTQYF. The CDR3 DNA sequence: TGTGCCAGCAGCTTGGGGGGACCCAGATCGCGCGGTACGCAGTATTTT. V usage is TRBV5-6 and J usage is TRBJ2-3, with D perhaps matching TRBD1 or TRBD2 (5 bases each). The CDR3 sequence is 16 residues long. Germline V gene data show CDR1 as SGHDT and CDR2 as YYEEEE. V was trimmed by 0 bases and J by 8 bases, leaving 19 bases between them. Full variable domain (outside the CDR3, taken from reference TRBV5-6 and TRBJ2-3): DAGVTQSPTHLIKTRGQQVTLRCSPKSGHDTVSWYQQALGQGPQFIFQYYEEEERQRGNFPDRFSGHQFPNYSSELNVNALLLGDSALYLCASSLGGPRSRGTQYFGPGTRLTVL.

This chain links TRBV5-4 with TRBJ1-1; the D is unclear. Germline CDR1 reads SGHNT; CDR2 reads YYREEE (reference sequence). The CDR3 has 14 residues. The CDR3 DNA is TGTGCGGCGCGGACCCTGGCTCTGAACACTGAAGCTTTCTTT. Translating gives CAARTLALNTEAFF.

The genes are TRBV5-4 and TRBJ2-3, with D perhaps assigned TRBD1 or TRBD2 (6 bases each). Trimming left V 0 bases short and J 2 bases short, with 10 bases between. The CDR3 covers 15 residues. Germline V gives CDR1 SGHNT, CDR2 YYREEE (reference sequence). The DNA for the CDR3 is TGTGCCAGCAGCTTGGGCGGGACAATCACAGATACGCAGTATTTT. Amino acid sequence: CASSLGGTITDTQYF. Full variable domain (rest looked up from reference TRBV5-4 and TRBJ2-3): ETGVTQSPTHLIKTRGQQVTLRCSSQSGHNTVSWYQQALGQGPQFIFQYYREEENGRGNFPPRFSGLQFPNYSSELNVNALELDDSALYLCASSLGGTITDTQYFGPGTRLTVL.

The rearrangement joins TRBV5-1 to TRBJ2-7, with TRBD1 matching over 8 bases. CDR3 size: 15 residues. Germline loops: CDR1 SGHRS, CDR2 YFSETQ. V shed 4 bases, J shed 4 bases, and the junction held 10 bases outside the gene matches. CDR3 region: CASSPVPGQEYEQYF. For the CDR3, the DNA is TGCGCCAGCAGCCCCGTCCCGGGACAGGAATACGAGCAGTACTTC.

The V call is TRBV7-6, the J call TRBJ2-1, with TRBD2 as a possible D gene (5 bases). The V and J ends lost 7 bases and 9 bases respectively, with 19 bases between them. The germline gives CDR1 SGHVS, CDR2 FNYEAQ. This CDR3 comprises 14 residues. CDR3 DNA: TGTGCCAGCACGGCGGGCCCCCCTAGGAGTGAGCAGTTCTTC. This gives the protein CASTAGPPRSEQFF.

This chain links TRBV28 with TRBJ2-5; D is perhaps TRBD1 or TRBD2 (7 bases each). The CDR3 totals 16 residues. V was cut by 3 bases and J by 2 bases, with 16 bases left in between. The V gene's germline CDR1 is MDHEN and CDR2 SYDVKM. This chain's CDR3 is CASSLGGRGLQETQYF. The CDR3 DNA follows: TGTGCCAGCAGTTTGGGTGGGAGGGGGCTGCAAGAGACCCAGTACTTC.

This chain joins TRBV7-9 and TRBJ1-1; D unclear. Germline V gene data show CDR1 as SEHNR and CDR2 as FQNEAQ (reference sequence). V lost 5 bases and J 0 bases, leaving 10 bases between the germline ends. This CDR3 spans 14 amino acids. CDR3 protein: CASSRGQLNTEAFF. The CDR3 DNA reads TGTGCCAGCAGCAGAGGTCAGTTGAACACTGAAGCTTTCTTT. The whole variable domain, remainder taken from reference TRBV7-9 and TRBJ1-1, is DTGVSQNPRHKITKRGQNVTFRCDPISEHNRLYWYRQTLGQGPEFLTYFQNEAQLEKSRLLSDRFSAERPKGSFSTLEIQRTEQGDSAMYLCASSRGQLNTEAFFGQGTRLTVV.

The chain couples TRBV27 to TRBJ2-3; 14 nucleotides line up with TRBD2. The V gene's germline CDR1 is MNHEY and CDR2 SMNVEV (reference sequence). Germline trimming cut 5 bases from V and 3 bases from J; bases unmatched to any gene: 1. This CDR3 has 15 amino acids. The CDR3 nucleotides read TGTGCCAGCAGTCGGACTAGCGGGAGGACAGATACGCAGTATTTT. Protein: CASSRTSGRTDTQYF.